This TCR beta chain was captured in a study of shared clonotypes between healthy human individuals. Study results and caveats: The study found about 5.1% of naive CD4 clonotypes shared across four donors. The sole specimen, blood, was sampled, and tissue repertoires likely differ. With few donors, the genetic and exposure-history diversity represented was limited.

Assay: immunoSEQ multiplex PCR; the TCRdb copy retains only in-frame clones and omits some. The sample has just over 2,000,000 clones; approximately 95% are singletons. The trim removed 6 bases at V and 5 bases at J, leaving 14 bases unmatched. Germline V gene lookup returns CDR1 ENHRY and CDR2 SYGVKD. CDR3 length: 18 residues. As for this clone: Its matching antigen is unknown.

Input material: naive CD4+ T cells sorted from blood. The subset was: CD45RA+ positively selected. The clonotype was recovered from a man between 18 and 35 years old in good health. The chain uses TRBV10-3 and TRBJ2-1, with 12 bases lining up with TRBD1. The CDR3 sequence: CAISQALGQGARNNEQFF. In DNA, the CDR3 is TGTGCCATCAGCCAGGCCTTGGGACAGGGGGCAAGAAACAATGAGCAGTTCTTC.